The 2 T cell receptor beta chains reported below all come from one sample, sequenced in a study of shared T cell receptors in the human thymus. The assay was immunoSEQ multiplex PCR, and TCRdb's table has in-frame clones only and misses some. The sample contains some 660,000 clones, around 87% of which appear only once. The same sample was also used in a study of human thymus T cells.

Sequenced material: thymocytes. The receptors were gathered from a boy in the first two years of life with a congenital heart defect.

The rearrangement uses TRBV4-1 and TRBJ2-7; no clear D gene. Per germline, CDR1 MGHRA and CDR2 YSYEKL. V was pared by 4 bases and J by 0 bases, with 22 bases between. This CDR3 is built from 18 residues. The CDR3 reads CASSPHGLWNRSSYEQYF. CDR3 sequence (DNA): TGCGCCAGCAGCCCACATGGGTTGTGGAATAGGAGCTCCTACGAGCAGTACTTC.

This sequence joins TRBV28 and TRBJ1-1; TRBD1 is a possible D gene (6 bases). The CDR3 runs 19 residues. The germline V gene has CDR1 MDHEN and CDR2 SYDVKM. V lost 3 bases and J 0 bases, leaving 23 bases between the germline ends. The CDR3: CASSFAPQGKGGMNTEAFF. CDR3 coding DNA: TGTGCCAGCAGTTTTGCCCCCCAGGGGAAGGGTGGCATGAACACTGAAGCTTTCTTT.